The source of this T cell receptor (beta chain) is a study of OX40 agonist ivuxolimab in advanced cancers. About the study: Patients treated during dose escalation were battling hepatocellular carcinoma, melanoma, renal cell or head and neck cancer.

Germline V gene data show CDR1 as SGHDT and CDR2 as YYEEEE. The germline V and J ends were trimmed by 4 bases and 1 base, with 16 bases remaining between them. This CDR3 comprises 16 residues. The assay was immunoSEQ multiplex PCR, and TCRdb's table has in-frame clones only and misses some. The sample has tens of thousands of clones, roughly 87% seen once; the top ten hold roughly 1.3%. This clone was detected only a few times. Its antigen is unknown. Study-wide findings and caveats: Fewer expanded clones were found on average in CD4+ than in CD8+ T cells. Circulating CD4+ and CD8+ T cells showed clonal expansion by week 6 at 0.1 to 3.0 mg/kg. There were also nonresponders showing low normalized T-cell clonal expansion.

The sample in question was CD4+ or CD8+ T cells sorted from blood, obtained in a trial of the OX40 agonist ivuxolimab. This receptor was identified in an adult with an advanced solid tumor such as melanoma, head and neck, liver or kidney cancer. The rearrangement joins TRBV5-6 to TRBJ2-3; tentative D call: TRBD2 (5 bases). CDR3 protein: CASSPPGGRRTDTQYF. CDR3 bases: TGTGCCAGCAGCCCACCTGGAGGCCGGCGCACAGATACGCAGTATTTT.